Listed below are T cell receptor beta chains from one sample, sequenced in a study of tumor-infiltrating lymphocytes in primary liver carcinoma. In TCRdb, the multiplex PCR reads were re-called with MiXCR into one record per CDR3 protein. The profile shows more than 70,000 distinct CDR3 sequences, around 70% of them singletons. Sequencing input: liver tumor tissue from sampling region 1. These TCRs come from a man aged 35 to 55 with primary liver carcinoma and hepatitis B virus infection. The CDR3 runs from the conserved cysteine through the conserved F or W. A D gene is named only where the DNA matches it firmly. Rows may omit the clone size; those that give it use once, few, many or a size class.

d_call j_call v_call clone_size cdr3_nt cdr3_aa
. TRBJ2-7 TRBV12-3/TRBV12-4 . TGTGCTAGCACCCGACGGGAATACCACGAGCAGAACTTC CASTRREYHEQNF
. TRBJ1-5 TRBV12-3/TRBV12-4 . TGTGCCAGCAGTTTAACCTCTCGGGGGCACGGTCCTCCCCAGCATTTT CASSLTSRGHGPPQHF
TRBD1 TRBJ2-3 TRBV6-5 . TGTGCATGCAGTGACAGGGGGAATCAGCCCCAGTATTTT CACSDRGNQPQYF
. TRBJ2-7 TRBV11-2 . TGTGCCAGCAGCTCGAATCTAGCGCACGAACAGAACTTC CASSSNLAHEQNF
TRBD1 TRBJ1-5 TRBV4-1 . TGCGCCAGCAGTCAAGGTCTCGGGACAGGGTACGGTAATCAGCCCCAGCATTTT CASSQGLGTGYGNQPQHF
. TRBJ2-5 TRBV28 . TGTGCCAACAGTTCGGGACACCAGTACCAAGAGACCCAGTACTTC CANSSGHQYQETQYF
. TRBJ2-1 TRBV10-1 . TGCGCCAGCAGCGACAGAAGCTTCTATAATCAGCAGTTCTTC CASSDRSFYNQQFF
. TRBJ2-7 TRBV29-1 . TGCAGCGTTGTACCCATGGAGGGTGAGCAGTACTTC CSVVPMEGEQYF
. TRBJ1-1 TRBV19 once TGTGCCAGTAGTATTAGTCCAGGAGACCCCCCGCCTGAAGCTTTCTTT CASSISPGDPPPEAFF
. TRBJ2-5 TRBV5-5 . TGTGCCAGCAGCTTGCGGTGCCAGGGGAGGCAAGAGGCCCAGTACTTC CASSLRCQGRQEAQYF
. TRBJ2-1 TRBV28 many TGTGCCAGCAGTCCCCCCGTAGGGGTAGCCAATGAGCAGTTCTTC CASSPPVGVANEQFF
. TRBJ2-7 TRBV6-1 . TGTGCCAGCAGTTTAGCCTTGGGAGGTAGCTCCTACGAGCAGTACTTC CASSLALGGSSYEQYF
TRBD2 TRBJ2-7 TRBV5-1 once TGCGCCAGCAACGAGACTAGCGGGGGTGTCTACGAGCAGTACTTT CASNETSGGVYEQYF
TRBD1 TRBJ2-3 TRBV11-2 . TGTGTCAGCGGCTTAGATATTGGGACAGGGGCAAGCGATACGCAGTATTTT CVSGLDIGTGASDTQYF
TRBD2 TRBJ2-1 TRBV2 . TGTACCAGCAGTACGACTAGCGGGAGGAATGAGCAGTTCTTC CTSSTTSGRNEQFF
. TRBJ2-3 TRBV29-1 . TGCAGCGTGGATGAGGGGATTACGCAGTATTTT CSVDEGITQYF
TRBD2 TRBJ2-2 TRBV10-1 . TGCGCCAGCAGCGGGACTAGCGGGACGAGCGGGGAGCTGTTCTTT CASSGTSGTSGELFF
. TRBJ1-2 TRBV10-3 . TGTGCCATCAGTGAGTCAATGGAAGGCTATGGCTACACCTTC CAISESMEGYGYTF
. TRBJ2-1 TRBV24-1 . TGTGCCACCAGAGGTAAGGACAGAAGGGAGCAGTTCTTC CATRGKDRREQFF
TRBD1 TRBJ1-5 TRBV6-6 once TGTGCCAGCAGTTACTCACCCGGGACAGCTTTCGGGGATCAGCCCCAGCATTTT CASSYSPGTAFGDQPQHF
TRBD2 TRBJ2-1 TRBV4-2 many TGTGCCAGCAGCCCCCGGACGGGAGGAGACAATGAGCAGTTCTTC CASSPRTGGDNEQFF
TRBD2 TRBJ2-1 TRBV20-1 . TGCAGTGCTGGTGTCGGGACTAGCGGGAGTAATGAGCAGTTCTTC CSAGVGTSGSNEQFF
. TRBJ1-2 TRBV13 . TGTGCCAACAGCTTAAGCAGGGCGGGCTACATCTTC CANSLSRAGYIF
TRBD1 TRBJ1-5 TRBV7-9 few TGTGCTAGCAGCCAACAGGGGGCGGAGGGACCCCGGCATTTT CASSQQGAEGPRHF
TRBD1 TRBJ2-3 TRBV29-1 . TGCAGCGTTATTGGGCAGGGGGCAGGTACGCAGTATTTT CSVIGQGAGTQYF
TRBD2 TRBJ2-1 TRBV4-2 . TGTGCCAGGAGCCTAACCGGGACTAGCGTGGACAATGAGCAGTTCTTC CARSLTGTSVDNEQFF
. TRBJ2-1 TRBV14 . TGTGCCAGCAGCCATAGACGGAACAATGATCAGTTCTTC CASSHRRNNDQFF
TRBD1 TRBJ1-1 TRBV6-1 . TGTGCCAGCAGTGATTTGGGCAGGGGGCGACTCAGGACTGAGGATTTCTTT CASSDLGRGRLRTEDFF
TRBD1 TRBJ1-2 TRBV4-1 . TGCGCTAGCAGCCAAGAACTAGATGGACAGGGAATTCTCCGTGGCTTCACCTTC CASSQELDGQGILRGFTF
. TRBJ2-2 TRBV9 . TGTGCCAGCAACGTAGCTACGGGCCCCGACGCCGGGGAGCTGCTTTTT CASNVATGPDAGELLF
TRBD2 TRBJ2-1 TRBV5-6 . TGTACCACCAGTGGGCGACTAGCGAGTTTCTTTAATGAGCAGTTCTTC CTTSGRLASFFNEQFF
. TRBJ1-2 TRBV6-1 . TGTGCCAGCAGTGAAGGTACGCACTATGGCTACACCTTC CASSEGTHYGYTF
. TRBJ2-1 TRBV29-1 many TGCAGCTTTCTGACTGGGGAGCAGTTCTTC CSFLTGEQFF
TRBD2 TRBJ2-3 TRBV14 many TGTGCCAGCAGCCACGGACTAGCTAGGGGAGGAGAGCAGTATTTT CASSHGLARGGEQYF
TRBD1 TRBJ2-1 TRBV20-1 once TGCAGTGCTAGAGTTATCTACAGGGGGACCTACAATGAGCAGTTCTTC CSARVIYRGTYNEQFF
TRBD2 TRBJ2-7 TRBV20-1 . TGCAGTGCTGTGCTAGCGGAGTTAGGCGAGCAGTACTTC CSAVLAELGEQYF
TRBD1 TRBJ2-7 TRBV28 many TGTGCCAGCACCAAGGGGGCAGGGGGCTACGAGCAGTACTTC CASTKGAGGYEQYF
TRBD1 TRBJ1-5 TRBV12-3/TRBV12-4 many TGTGCCAGCAGTTTGGGACAGGGCGAAGGACCCCAGCATTTT CASSLGQGEGPQHF
. TRBJ2-3 TRBV28 . TGTGCCAGCAGTCTAGGAACGGGAGAAACAGATACGCAGTATTTT CASSLGTGETDTQYF
. TRBJ2-4 TRBV23-1 few TGCGCCAGCAGTCTCCCGTGGAGTGGGCTCCTAGCCAAAAACATTCAGTACTTC CASSLPWSGLLAKNIQYF
. TRBJ2-7 TRBV4-2 . TGTACTAGCAGCCAAGAGCAGGACGGCTACGAGCAGTACTTC CTSSQEQDGYEQYF
TRBD2 TRBJ2-7 TRBV12-3/TRBV12-4 . TGTGCCACCAGTTCCCTTGGACTAGGCGAGCAGTATTTC CATSSLGLGEQYF
. TRBJ2-7 TRBV7-9 many TGTGCCAGCAGCTTGGAGAGAAGAGTCCACGAGCAGTACTTC CASSLERRVHEQYF
. TRBJ2-3 TRBV29-1 . TGCAGCGCTCCTATCGGGAGCTCAGATACGCAGTATTTT CSAPIGSSDTQYF
. TRBJ1-3 TRBV2 few TGTGCCAGCAGTTCTAAACGACAGTTAGTCTCTGGAAACACCATATATTTT CASSSKRQLVSGNTIYF
. TRBJ1-1 TRBV11-2 once TGTGCCAGCAACACAGCCGGTTCCGTAACTGAAAGTTTCTTT CASNTAGSVTESFF
. TRBJ1-5 TRBV10-3 many TGTGCCATCAGTGAGTCGAAACAGATTAGCAATCAGCCCCAGCATTTT CAISESKQISNQPQHF
. TRBJ2-3 TRBV4-2 . TGTGCCAACAGCCAAGCCCCCCAGACCACAGATACGCAGTTTTTT CANSQAPQTTDTQFF
. TRBJ2-5 TRBV6-6 . TGTGCCAACAGTACCGAAGAGACCCAGTACTTT CANSTEETQYF
. TRBJ1-5 TRBV12-3/TRBV12-4 . TGTGCCAGCATTGCAACAGTTAGCAATCAGCCCCAGCGTTTT CASIATVSNQPQRF
. TRBJ1-5 TRBV10-3 many TGTGCCATCAGTGAAGGGCCGAGCAATCAGCCCCAGCATTTT CAISEGPSNQPQHF
. TRBJ1-1 TRBV29-1 . TGCGACGGTCCGTCAGGGTCGAGTACTGAAGCTTTCTTT CDGPSGSSTEAFF
. TRBJ2-7 TRBV4-2 . TGTGCCACCAGCCTGGACATCTACGAGCAGTACTTC CATSLDIYEQYF
. TRBJ2-5 TRBV10-3 many TGTGCCATCGGGACCTACCAAGAGACCCAGTACTTC CAIGTYQETQYF
. TRBJ1-1 TRBV2 once TGTGCCAGCATTGCCAATTTGAACGCTGAAGCTTTCTTT CASIANLNAEAFF
TRBD1 TRBJ1-1 TRBV12-5 . TGTGATAATGGTTTGGGACAGGGTGAAGCTTTCTTT CDNGLGQGEAFF
TRBD2 TRBJ2-7 TRBV12-3/TRBV12-4 . TGTGTAAGCAGTTTTAGCGGGAGCTCCTACGAGCAGTACTTC CVSSFSGSSYEQYF
. TRBJ1-5 TRBV4-1 . TGCGCCAGTAGCTTGAGCCAGGGTATAGGGCATCAGCCCCAGCATTTT CASSLSQGIGHQPQHF
. TRBJ2-5 TRBV5-4 once TGTACCAGCAGCTTGAGTGCCAGTTTGGAGACCCAGTACTTT CTSSLSASLETQYF
. TRBJ1-1 TRBV29-1 . TGCAGCGTTTCTTCAAACATTGAGGCTTTCTTT CSVSSNIEAFF